One and the same sample provided the 9 T cell receptor beta chains below, sequenced in a study of blood T cell repertoires in COVID-19. Data came from immunoSEQ multiplex PCR; TCRdb stores just in-frame clones and leaves some out. The sample shows 350,000 to 450,000 clones, 86% of them seen only once. Sequencing used peripheral blood. Receptor source: an older woman with COVID-19, enrolled during active disease.

The gene calls are TRBV5-1 and TRBJ1-1; no clear D. Trimming took 1 base from V and 6 from J, leaving 10 bases between them. This CDR3 has 13 amino acids. The germline V gene encodes CDR1 SGHRS and CDR2 YFSETQ. CDR3 coding DNA: TGCGCCAGCAGCTTGTGGCAGATGGCTGAAGCTTTCTTT. Encoded protein: CASSLWQMAEAFF.

This chain connects TRBV7-3 to TRBJ1-2; tentatively, D is TRBD1 (6 bases). Trimming pared 1 base from V and 2 bases from J, leaving 11 bases between. In germline, CDR1 is SGHTA, CDR2 FQGTGA. The CDR3 consists of 15 residues. The CDR3 protein is CASSLNPGQNYGYTF. CDR3 nucleotides: TGTGCCAGCAGCTTAAATCCGGGACAAAACTATGGCTACACCTTC.

This clone came up many times. The J gene is TRBJ1-2, the V gene TRBV12-3 or TRBV12-4; 11 bases map to TRBD1. Trimming cost V 5 bases and J 6 bases; bases outside gene matches: 2. The CDR3 has 13 residues. In nucleotides, the CDR3 is TGTGCCAGCAGTCCGGGACAGGGGGATGGCTACACCTTC. This translates into CASSPGQGDGYTF.

The CDR3 region has the DNA TGTGCCAGCAGCTCGTTCAGGGTATCAAACTATGGCTACACCTTC. It specifies CASSSFRVSNYGYTF. V and J are TRBV7-2 and TRBJ1-2; maybe TRBD1 (5 bases). CDR1 and CDR2 from the germline V gene are SGHTA and FQGNSA. V lost 4 bases and J lost 2, with 14 bases in between. This CDR3 is built from 15 residues.

This chain links TRBV6-5 with TRBJ1-4; 7 bases map to TRBD1. The CDR3 contains 14 residues. Germline V gives CDR1 MNHEY, CDR2 SVGAGI. With 5 bases clipped from V and 8 bases from J, the junction kept 8 bases outside the gene matches. The CDR3 is CASSTDRLGEKLFF. In DNA form, the CDR3 reads TGTGCCAGCAGTACGGACAGGCTCGGAGAAAAACTGTTTTTT.

The chain employs TRBV10-3 and TRBJ1-3; D unclear. Germline loops: CDR1 ENHRY, CDR2 SYGVKD. The V and J ends lost 6 bases and 0 bases respectively, with 9 bases between them. The CDR3 sequence is 14 residues long. CDR3 residues: CAIRGQASGNTIYF. In DNA form, the CDR3 reads TGTGCCATCAGGGGCCAGGCCTCTGGAAACACCATATATTTT.

The chain joins TRBV19 to TRBJ1-2; the match to TRBD1 covers 9 bases. The V and J ends lost 9 bases and 2 bases, in that order; junction bases with no gene match: 7. There are 14 residues in the CDR3. Germline CDR1 is LNHDA and CDR2 is SQIVND (reference sequence). The CDR3 region has the DNA TGTGCCAGCCGACGGGACAGGGCCAACTATGGCTACACCTTC. This gives the protein CASRRDRANYGYTF.

The J gene is TRBJ1-1, the V gene TRBV2, with 7 bases matching TRBD1. V dropped 8 bases and J dropped 5; count of bases not matched to a gene: 5. This CDR3 is built from 12 residues. Germline CDR1 reads SNHLY; CDR2 reads FYNNEI. The CDR3 spells CASDRERTEAFF. The DNA for the CDR3 is TGTGCCAGCGACAGGGAAAGAACTGAAGCTTTCTTT. Full variable domain (outside the CDR3, taken from reference TRBV2 and TRBJ1-1): EPEVTQTPSHQVTQMGQEVILRCVPISNHLYFYWYRQILGQKVEFLVSFYNNEISEKSEIFDDQFSVERPDGSNFTLKIRSTKLEDSAMYFCASDRERTEAFFGQGTRLTVV.

DNA of the CDR3: TGCAGTGCTAGTAGGGGAAATCAGCCCCAGCATTTT. It codes for CSASRGNQPQHF. V and J are TRBV20-1 and TRBJ1-5, with a tentative D call TRBD1 (5 bases). Trimming removed 3 bases from V and 4 bases from J, with 7 bases in between. CDR1 is DFQATT, CDR2 SNEGSKA, per germline (reference sequence). CDR3 length: 12 amino acids.